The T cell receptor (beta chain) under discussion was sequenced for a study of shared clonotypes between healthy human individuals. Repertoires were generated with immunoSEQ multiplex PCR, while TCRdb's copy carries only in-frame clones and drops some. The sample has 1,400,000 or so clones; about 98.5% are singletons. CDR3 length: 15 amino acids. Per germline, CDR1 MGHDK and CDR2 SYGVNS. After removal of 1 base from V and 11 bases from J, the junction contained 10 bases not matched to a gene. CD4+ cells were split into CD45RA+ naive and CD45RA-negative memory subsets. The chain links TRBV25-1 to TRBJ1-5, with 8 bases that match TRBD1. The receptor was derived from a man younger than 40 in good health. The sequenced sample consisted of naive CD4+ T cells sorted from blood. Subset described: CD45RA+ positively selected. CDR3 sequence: CASSESGTGSVAQHF. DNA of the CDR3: TGTGCCAGCAGTGAATCCGGGACAGGCTCCGTGGCCCAGCATTTT.